The T cell receptor beta chain described here comes from a study of T-cell memory formation after mild COVID-19. The study's findings and limits: Chiefly within CM and EM were the contracting CD4+ clones; CD8+ ones were within EMRA. Nothing showed for sure that second-wave clones peaking on day 37 were SARS-CoV-2 specific. CD4/CD8 balance characterized clones contracting day 15 to 85, and CD4+ skew characterized later expanders.

Libraries for TCRalpha and TCRbeta carried sample barcodes and unique molecular identifiers via 5'RACE. Each CDR3 protein gets one entry after TCRdb re-called the 5' RACE reads with MiXCR. The sample comprises hundreds of thousands of distinct CDR3 sequences, around 15% of which are singletons, and roughly 24% rests with the top ten. This CDR3 comprises 16 residues. V lost 3 bases, J lost 5 bases, and 19 bases lay in between. To note about this clonotype: Antigen specificity is unknown.

This sequence was found in a man between 18 and 29 years old who had mild COVID-19 (a few samples of this study predate the infection). Cell type and time point are not known. Sequenced: PBMCs or a T cell subset sorted from them (not recorded which). The J gene is TRBJ1-1, the V gene TRBV12-3 or TRBV12-4; perhaps TRBD1 as D (6 bases). The CDR3 here is CASSLGPNRARTEAFF. DNA of the CDR3: TGTGCCAGCAGTTTGGGCCCGAACAGGGCGCGGACTGAAGCTTTCTTT.